The next 14 T cell receptor beta chains were all read from a single sample in a study of preoperative IRX-2 immunotherapy in early breast cancer. Assay used: immunoSEQ multiplex PCR; TCRdb lists only in-frame clones, some missing. The repertoire holds about 6,600 clones, under 85% seen once, with 15% to 20% in the top ten. Treatment here: preoperative locoregional IRX-2 cytokine immunotherapy. Specimen: tumor tissue, collected before IRX-2 immunotherapy. The receptor source for this set is a human donor with breast cancer.

V gene TRBV28 combines with J gene TRBJ1-5, with 8 positions matching TRBD1. CDR3 length: 15 amino acids. Germline CDR1 MDHEN, CDR2 SYDVKM. After removal of 6 bases from V and 4 bases from J, the junction contained 8 bases not matched to a gene. DNA of the CDR3: TGTGCCAGCAGACCGACAGGGGCCACGAATCAGCCCCAGCATTTT. This encodes CASRPTGATNQPQHF.

The genes are TRBV6-8 and TRBJ1-1; D may be TRBD1 (6 bases). The V end was cut by 2 bases, the J end by 5 bases, with 9 bases between. The CDR3 extends over 13 amino acids. Germline lookup yields CDR1 MNHGY and CDR2 SAAAGT. In nucleotides, the CDR3 is TGTGCCAGCAGTTACCTTAGGGGGACTGAAGCTTTCTTT. Its protein product is CASSYLRGTEAFF.

V usage is TRBV11-3 and J usage is TRBJ2-3; possibly TRBD2 for D (5 bases). The CDR3 extends over 16 amino acids. The V gene's germline CDR1 is SGHNT and CDR2 YENEEA. V was cut by 3 bases and J by 2 bases, with 15 bases left in between. Here the CDR3 DNA reads TGTGCCAGCAGCTTCCGCGGGCTGGAGGACACAGATACGCAGTATTTT. It codes for CASSFRGLEDTDTQYF.

The gene calls are TRBV14 and TRBJ2-7, with D possibly matching TRBD1 (6 bases). This CDR3 spans 14 amino acids. Deletions cut 4 bases from V and 1 base from J, with 11 bases between. Germline lookup yields CDR1 SGHDN and CDR2 FVKESK. The CDR3 loop reads CASSPLTGSYEQYF. The CDR3 DNA reads as TGTGCCAGCAGCCCTCTTACAGGGTCCTACGAGCAGTACTTC.

This clone has a single count. CDR3 nucleotide sequence: TGCGCCAGCAGTCAATACGGCAGGGGCCTTGTCTATGGCTACACCTTC. Protein: CASSQYGRGLVYGYTF. The chain couples TRBV23-1 to TRBJ1-2; maybe TRBD1 (6 bases). TRBV23-1 is an ORF for which the function is uncertain. The CDR3 runs to 16 residues. V lost 1 base and J lost 4, with 16 bases in between.

J is TRBJ1-3 and V is TRBV7-1, with D tentatively TRBD1 (5 bases). TRBV7-1 is labeled an ORF, and its function is uncertain. With 4 bases removed from V and 7 bases from J, the gap between germline ends came to 20 bases. The CDR3 runs 16 residues. The CDR3 here is CASSLDGAGFRNTIYF. The CDR3 nucleotides read TGTGCCAGCAGCTTAGACGGGGCAGGGTTCCGTAACACCATATATTTT.

This chain connects TRBV5-1 to TRBJ1-1; TRBD1 is a possible D gene (5 bases). The length of the CDR3 is 17 residues. The germline V gene has CDR1 SGHRS and CDR2 YFSETQ. Trimming removed 4 bases from V and 0 bases from J, with 19 bases in between. The CDR3 loop reads CASSRTTRQTVNTEAFF. The CDR3 DNA is TGCGCCAGCAGCCGAACCACGAGACAGACGGTGAACACTGAAGCTTTCTTT.

The chain combines TRBV5-1 with TRBJ2-2, with TRBD1 matching 10 bases. Germline-derived CDR1 and CDR2 are SGHRS and YFSETQ. CDR3 size: 16 residues. J gave up 4 bases and V 3 bases, and 6 bases lay outside the gene matches. CDR3 loop: CASSWTGTGVTGELFF. The CDR3 DNA sequence: TGCGCCAGCAGCTGGACCGGGACAGGGGTCACCGGGGAGCTGTTTTTT.

This chain links TRBV6-8 with TRBJ1-5; no reliable D call. The V gene lost 5 bases and the J gene lost 8 bases, with 22 bases spanning the gap. CDR1 and CDR2 (germline): MNHGY, SAAAGT. CDR3 size: 16 residues. The chain's CDR3 is CASSPPAERKLEPQHF. CDR3 nucleotides: TGTGCCAGCAGTCCCCCCGCGGAAAGAAAACTCGAGCCCCAGCATTTT.

This clone was seen just once. This chain links TRBV29-1 with TRBJ2-5, with D perhaps matching TRBD2 (6 bases). The CDR3 loop spans 15 amino acids. V was cut by 2 bases and J by 4 bases, with 17 bases left in between. Germline V CDR1 and CDR2: SQVTM, ANQGSEA. CDR3 coding DNA: TGCAGCGTTGAAAGGGAGGTAGGATTCGTAGAGACCCAGTACTTC. The encoded protein is CSVEREVGFVETQYF.

V is TRBV30 and J is TRBJ2-5; TRBD2 is a possible D gene (7 bases). The CDR3 spans 12 residues. The V and J ends lost 3 bases and 5 bases respectively, with 10 bases between them. Per the germline V gene, CDR1 is GTSNPN and CDR2 is SVGIG (reference sequence). CDR3 sequence (DNA): TGTGCCTGGAGAGGGGGAGGGGAGACCCAGTACTTC. This sequence encodes CAWRGGGETQYF. The entire variable domain, with the rest obtained from reference TRBV30 and TRBJ2-5, is as follows: SQTIHQWPATLVQPVGSPLSLECTVEGTSNPNLYWYRQAAGRGLQLLFYSVGIGQISSEVPQNLSASRPQDRQFILSSKKLLLSDSGFYLCAWRGGGETQYFGPGTRLLVL.

The CDR3 DNA reads as TGTGCCAGTAGCCGCGGCTGGCAGCAGCCCCAGCATTTT. Residues: CASSRGWQQPQHF. The chain carries TRBV19 and TRBJ1-5, with D unresolved. The CDR3 loop spans 13 amino acids. Looked up from germline, CDR1 is LNHDA and CDR2 is SQIVND (reference sequence). Trimming pared 6 bases from V and 7 bases from J, leaving 13 bases between.

V usage is TRBV6-8 and J usage is TRBJ1-1; no reliable D call. The CDR3 length is 13 residues. Trimming stripped 6 bases from V and 0 bases from J, with 8 bases between. Germline V gene sequence: CDR1 MNHGY, CDR2 SAAAGT. CDR3 nucleotides: TGTGCCAGCAGCCCGAGAATGAACACTGAAGCTTTCTTT. Amino acids: CASSPRMNTEAFF.

V is TRBV10-3 and J is TRBJ2-2; D not resolved. The CDR3 covers 12 residues. V lost 10 bases, J lost 0 bases, and 6 bases lay in between. In germline, CDR1 is ENHRY, CDR2 SYGVKD. CDR3 DNA sequence: TGTGCCAGCGTCTCGAACACCGGGGAGCTGTTTTTT. Amino acid sequence: CASVSNTGELFF.